Detailed here is one T cell receptor (beta chain). No antigen is known for it. Per-base qualities were not stored, and no clone one base away is much larger. Trimming at the junction amounts to 4 bases on V and 0 bases on J, and the germline ends lie 12 bases apart. CDR1 and CDR2, per the germline V gene (reference sequence), are LGHDT and YNNKEL. Spanning cysteine to phenylalanine, the CDR3 consists of 15 amino acids. Only the CDR3 DNA is retained, 45 bases long and in frame from the first base. TCRbeta CDR3 regions were amplified from genomic DNA using the immunoSEQ Assay, a bias-controlled multiplex PCR. Concerning the study's data processing: The number of nucleated cells in each sample was estimated from the amplification of reference gene primers within the assay. To quantify the absolute abundance of each unique TCRbeta CDR3 rearrangement, sequence reads were collapsed and filtered. For each sample, productive Simpson clonality was calculated by taking the square root of Simpson's diversity index across productive rearrangements. Held by TCRdb, this immuneACCESS table contains in-frame sequences only and omits some clones. Under half of the omission traces to an unresolved V gene where checked; the cause of the rest is unknown. The V and J calls and clone size are taken from that table; D and trimming were inferred from the DNA. This sample has 300,000 to 400,000 clones in its table, and 80% to 90% of those were observed once. The ten largest clonotypes hold 2.5% to 3% of the sample.

This record comes from a study of blood T cell repertoires in COVID-19 (dated by TCRdb to 2018 to 2020). Describing the broader study: The collaborator samples originated in the United States, Italy and Spain and spanned the acute and convalescent phases of COVID-19. A de-identified subject ID, COVID-19 status, age in years and sex were almost always included in the sample metadata. Where available, HLA class I and class II types were taken from metadata supplied by the sample provider and were not determined by assay-based typing. The repertoires were released in a freely available public database intended as a resource for research on the immune response to SARS-CoV-2. The prospective study material was composed of cDNA or gDNA derived from T cells, B-cell-depleted T cells, or PBMCs. The samples were drawn from the first 160 participants of the ongoing ImmuneRACE study and from 950 to 1,500 subjects provided by 6 global collaborators. Deeply sampled blood TCRbeta repertoires from subjects exposed to, actively infected with, or recovered from COVID-19 were included in the dataset. Paper-wide results and their limitations: Clinical and demographic metadata were provided uncurated, with the amount varying by source and participant.

Each collaborating institution followed its own protocols to collect whole blood in K2EDTA tubes. Collaborator samples were shipped for TCRbeta analysis as frozen whole blood, isolated PBMCs, or DNA extracted from either sample type. The clonotype was recovered from a man aged 25-45 years with active or convalescent COVID-19. The sequence is built from TRBV3-1 (or the pseudogene TRBV3-2) and TRBJ1-2, with the D gene too uncertain to name. The sequenced material came from peripheral blood. The nucleotides read TGTGCCAGCAGCCCGAGGGATCGAGCTAACTATGGCTACACCTTC. The resulting protein is CASSPRDRANYGYTF.